The 3 T cell receptor beta chains presented below share a single source sample, sequenced in a study of a mutant IDH1 vaccine in newly diagnosed glioma. No antigen is known for these receptors. Produced via immunoSEQ multiplex PCR; TCRdb's table is partial and in-frame only. This repertoire shows some 50,000 clones, almost 65% found once; its top ten account for 4.5% to 5.5%. Regarding time point: week 47, end of study. In the vaccine, a single dose held 300 ug of the mutant IDH1 20-mer peptide, along with topical imiquimod. Sequencing was performed on peripheral blood mononuclear cells (PBMCs), taken from a glioma patient whose treatment included an IDH1 peptide vaccine. These receptors all stem from a man aged 40-55 years with glioma. Some clones in this sample may be carry-over from other donors' samples.

This clone was seen more than once but under ten times. The gene calls are TRBV4-1 and TRBJ1-5, with a possible D match to TRBD1 (5 bases). Germline V gives CDR1 MGHRA, CDR2 YSYEKL. CDR3 size: 15 residues. V lost 4 bases and J 1 base, leaving 11 bases between the germline ends. CDR3 loop: CASSRNRDSNQPQHF. In DNA, the CDR3 is TGCGCCAGCAGCCGGAACCGGGACAGCAATCAGCCCCAGCATTTT.

This chain connects TRBV29-1 to TRBJ1-1; possible D gene TRBD1, 5 bases. This CDR3 is built from 15 residues. V lost 7 bases and J 4 bases, leaving 22 bases between the germline ends. The germline gives CDR1 SQVTM, CDR2 ANQGSEA. CDR3 sequence reads: CSAGGVAGRSTEAFF. In DNA form, the CDR3 reads TGCAGCGCCGGAGGGGTCGCAGGGAGGAGCACTGAAGCTTTCTTT.

The V and J genes are TRBV2 and TRBJ1-5; D remains unclear. Per germline, CDR1 SNHLY and CDR2 FYNNEI. The CDR3 extends over 16 amino acids. Trimming cost V 1 base and J 0 bases, with 10 bases left between them. In DNA form, the CDR3 reads TGTGCCAGCAGTGAAGGTAGTGACCATAGCAATCAGCCCCAGCATTTT. This encodes CASSEGSDHSNQPQHF.